These T cell receptor beta chains were read from a single sample in a study of T cells in Graves' hyperthyroidism and ophthalmopathy. TCRdb used MiXCR to reprocess the multiplex PCR reads, holding one entry per CDR3 protein. This table holds approximately 600,000 distinct CDR3 sequences, approximately 15% found once. The sample comprised blood. All receptors derive from a woman younger than 45 with Graves' hyperthyroidism that later progressed to Graves' ophthalmopathy. Both conserved end residues are part of each CDR3. The D gene is left open where the match is weak. Rows give clone size only sometimes, using once, few, many, or a class for an expanded clone.

few	TRBV4-1	TRBJ1-1	.	TGCGCCAGCAGCCAAGGCGCTTTTGGCATCATGAACACTGAAGCTTTCTTT	CASSQGAFGIMNTEAFF
many	TRBV12-3/TRBV12-4	TRBJ2-1	.	TGTGCCAGCTGCAGGGTCTACAATGAGCAGTTCTTC	CASCRVYNEQFF
many	TRBV7-9	TRBJ2-7	TRBD2	TGTGCCAGCAGCTCCCACCAGTCGACTAGCGGCGCTACCTCCTACGAGCAGTACTTC	CASSSHQSTSGATSYEQYF
many	TRBV7-2	TRBJ1-2	.	TGTGCCAGCAGCTTACCCAGGGGCGCGGTCTATGGCTACACCTTC	CASSLPRGAVYGYTF
many	TRBV28	TRBJ2-7	TRBD2	TGTGCCAGCAGCCACTTAGCGGGAGGGATGGTCGAGCAGTACTTC	CASSHLAGGMVEQYF
.	TRBV9	TRBJ1-2	.	TGTGCCAGCAGCGTAGCTGAGGCGGACTATGGCTACACCTTC	CASSVAEADYGYTF
many	TRBV5-5	TRBJ1-4	.	TGTGCCAGCAGCTTGGTTTCGGGGGAAAAACTGTTTTTT	CASSLVSGEKLFF
many	TRBV12-3/TRBV12-4	TRBJ2-3	.	TGTGCCAGCAGTTCATGGACTTTTCAGGCAGATACGCAGTATTTT	CASSSWTFQADTQYF
many	TRBV28	TRBJ2-7	TRBD2	TGTGCCAGCAGTTTTCACGCGGGGGAGGGCTACGAGCAGTACTTC	CASSFHAGEGYEQYF
many	TRBV6-2/TRBV6-3	TRBJ1-1	TRBD1	TGTGCCAGCAGTTACCCCGGACAGGGGAAGGCCACTGAAGCTTTCTTT	CASSYPGQGKATEAFF
.	TRBV5-4	TRBJ2-7	TRBD2	TGTGCCAGCAGCTTCGGCGGGAGAGATTTGATGGAGCAGTACTTC	CASSFGGRDLMEQYF
.	TRBV4-3	TRBJ2-7	.	TGCGCCAGCAGCCAAGCCCGATACTACGAGCAGTACTTC	CASSQARYYEQYF
many	TRBV7-2	TRBJ1-1	TRBD1	TGTGCCAGCAGCTCGGGACAGGCGCTTGAAGCTTTCTTT	CASSSGQALEAFF
many	TRBV19	TRBJ1-4	.	TGTGCCAGTAGTTCGTGGAGAGAAACTAATGAAAAACTGTTTTTT	CASSSWRETNEKLFF
many	TRBV11-3	TRBJ2-7	TRBD1	TGTGCCAGCAGCTACCGGGACAGTCCCTACGAGCAGTACTTC	CASSYRDSPYEQYF
few	TRBV6-1	TRBJ1-6	.	TGTGCCAGCAGACCCGGGACGGTCAATTCACCCCTCCACTTT	CASRPGTVNSPLHF
.	TRBV29-1	TRBJ1-4	.	TGCAGCGTTGGGGTTAATGGGGACGAAAAACTGTTTTTT	CSVGVNGDEKLFF
few	TRBV19	TRBJ1-2	.	TGTGCCAGTAGTAACCAAGACAGATTACGAATCTATGGCTACACCTTC	CASSNQDRLRIYGYTF
many	TRBV10-3	TRBJ1-1	TRBD1	TGTGCCACAGGGACAGCGAACACTGAAGCTTTCTTT	CATGTANTEAFF
many	TRBV7-3	TRBJ2-3	.	TGTGCCAGCAGTGTGGGGCCGAACACAGATACGCAGTATTTT	CASSVGPNTDTQYF
few	TRBV4-3	TRBJ1-1	.	TGCGCCAGCAGCCAACTATATAGGACCGAGAACACTGAAGCTTTCTTT	CASSQLYRTENTEAFF
many	TRBV20-1	TRBJ2-7	TRBD2	TGCAGTGCGCGGGAGGACTCGTCCTACGAGCAGTACTTC	CSAREDSSYEQYF
many	TRBV19	TRBJ1-5	TRBD1	TGTGCCAGTAGCTCGGGACAGGGGTTTCAGCCCCAGCATTTT	CASSSGQGFQPQHF
few	TRBV7-9	TRBJ1-1	TRBD1	TGTGCCAGCAGCTCCGGACAGGGACGGGGTGAAGCTTTCTTT	CASSSGQGRGEAFF
few	TRBV10-3	TRBJ1-2	.	TGTGCCATCAGTGAGTCCCCCGACAGGAGCTATGGCTACACCTTC	CAISESPDRSYGYTF
many	TRBV12-5	TRBJ2-1	.	TGTGCTAGTGGTTTGGGCCCACTGGCGGCCAATGAGCAGTTCTTC	CASGLGPLAANEQFF
many	TRBV28	TRBJ2-4	.	TGTGCCAGCAGTCCATCAGGGGTTCAAAACATTCAGTACTTC	CASSPSGVQNIQYF
many	TRBV12-5	TRBJ2-3	.	TGTGCTAGTGGTTTGGTTTCAATAGATACGCAGTATTTT	CASGLVSIDTQYF
many	TRBV11-2	TRBJ1-2	.	TGTGCCAGCAGCCCCACAGCCGCCCTATACTATGGCTACACCTTC	CASSPTAALYYGYTF
many	TRBV15	TRBJ1-1	.	TGTGCCACCAGCAGAGATAGGTTCCTGGCGAACACTGAAGCTTTCTTT	CATSRDRFLANTEAFF
.	TRBV25-1	TRBJ1-2	TRBD1	TGTGCCAGCAGTGAATCCGACAGGGGAGATATCTATGGCTACACCTTC	CASSESDRGDIYGYTF
.	TRBV30	TRBJ2-7	TRBD2	TGTGCCTGGAGTAACCTAGCGGGAGTTGACGAGCAGTACTTC	CAWSNLAGVDEQYF
.	TRBV5-1	TRBJ2-7	TRBD2	TGCGCCGGCAGCTTGGGGCGGCGGGGGGCGAGTCCCCTCGCGCACGAGCAGTACTTC	CAGSLGRRGASPLAHEQYF
.	TRBV19	TRBJ2-2	TRBD2	TGTGCCAGTACCCGACTAGCGGGAGAATACACCGGGGAGCTGTTTTTT	CASTRLAGEYTGELFF
.	TRBV4-1	TRBJ2-1	.	TGCGCCAGCAGCCCGGGACCTAGACCCTACAATGAGCAGTTCTTC	CASSPGPRPYNEQFF
many	TRBV11-2	TRBJ1-2	.	TGTGCCAGCAGCCTTTTAGGAGACTCCCTTGGCTACACCTTC	CASSLLGDSLGYTF
few	TRBV7-9	TRBJ1-4	TRBD1	TGTGCCAGCAGCCTCCCGCCAGGGGGTGAAAATTCGGAAAAACTGTTTTTT	CASSLPPGGENSEKLFF
many	TRBV4-1	TRBJ2-3	.	TGCGCCAGCAGCCGACTGGGGACAGATACGCAGTATTTT	CASSRLGTDTQYF
few	TRBV10-3	TRBJ2-1	TRBD1	TGTGCCATAGATTCCGACAGGGACGTCAATGAGCAGTTCTTC	CAIDSDRDVNEQFF
few	TRBV29-1	TRBJ1-4	.	TGCAGCGTTGAACTCTCCGGAGTCGGAGAAAAACTGTTTTTT	CSVELSGVGEKLFF
many	TRBV19	TRBJ2-1	TRBD2	TGTGCCAGTAGTCCCTCCCCCGGGACTAGCGGGAGCTCCTACAATGAGCAGTTCTTC	CASSPSPGTSGSSYNEQFF
many	TRBV12-3/TRBV12-4	TRBJ1-5	.	TGTGCCAGCAGTTTCACCCATTGGGAGATCAGCAATCAGCCCCAGCATTTT	CASSFTHWEISNQPQHF
few	TRBV3-1	TRBJ2-3	.	TGTGCCAGCAGCCAAGCGTGGGGAGGGGGAGATACGCAGTATTTT	CASSQAWGGGDTQYF
.	TRBV7-8	TRBJ2-1	TRBD2	TGTGCCAGCAGCTTTAGCGGGAGTTCCTACAATGAGCACTTCTTC	CASSFSGSSYNEHFF
.	TRBV19	TRBJ2-2	TRBD2	TGTGCCAGTAGTTCTAGCGGGAGAAGGGTCACCGGGGAGCTGTTTTTT	CASSSSGRRVTGELFF
many	TRBV7-2	TRBJ2-3	TRBD2	TGTGCCAGCAGCTGGACTAGCTTTGGCACAGATACGCAGTATTTT	CASSWTSFGTDTQYF
.	TRBV7-9	TRBJ1-4	.	TGTGCCAGCAGCTTGGTCCGGGACACCTCTAATGAAAAACTGTTTTTT	CASSLVRDTSNEKLFF
.	TRBV12-3/TRBV12-4	TRBJ2-4	.	TGTGCCAGCAGTTTCAGGGTGTCGGCCAAAAACATTCAGTACTTC	CASSFRVSAKNIQYF
.	TRBV5-1	TRBJ2-3	TRBD2	TGCGCCAGCAGCTTGTTGGGACTAGCGGAGCGCGCAGATACGCAGTATTTT	CASSLLGLAERADTQYF
few	TRBV7-2	TRBJ1-6	.	TGTGCCAGCAGCTTAGTAGGGCAGGGAGATTCACCCCTCCACTTT	CASSLVGQGDSPLHF
many	TRBV27	TRBJ2-2	TRBD2	TGTGCCAGCAGTTGGTTGGTACTAGCGGACAACACCGGGGAGCTGTTTTTT	CASSWLVLADNTGELFF
.	TRBV29-1	TRBJ2-5	.	TGCAGCGTCGATTTAGGGAGATTATTGAGGGGGGAAGAGACCCAGTACTTC	CSVDLGRLLRGEETQYF
.	TRBV7-9	TRBJ1-5	.	TGTGCCAGCAGCTTAGGTAGTCCGGGGAGACCTCAGCCCCAGCATTTT	CASSLGSPGRPQPQHF
few	TRBV27	TRBJ2-1	.	TGTGCCAGCGAGGAGGGCAATGAGCAGTTCTTC	CASEEGNEQFF
many	TRBV28	TRBJ2-7	TRBD2	TGTGCCACATTAGCGGGTTCGGCCGACGAGCAGTACTTC	CATLAGSADEQYF
.	TRBV6-1	TRBJ2-7	.	TGTGCCAGCACCAAAGCTCGGCCGGGGGTTTACGAGCAGTACTTC	CASTKARPGVYEQYF
many	TRBV19	TRBJ1-1	.	TGTGCCAGTAGTTTCCAACCTACTATGAACACTGAAGCTTTCTTT	CASSFQPTMNTEAFF